These T cell receptor beta chains were read from a single sample in a study of control samples from healthy donors and cancer patients. Only in-frame clones appear in the TCRdb table, and some are missing; sequencing was by immunoSEQ multiplex PCR. The sample carries tens of thousands of clones, roughly nine tenths recorded once. Sequenced: blood. These receptors all come from a young woman in good health. Each CDR3 is given with its conserved first and last residue.

CDR3 length: 16
V gene: TRBV5-1
J gene: TRBJ1-4
CDR3 protein: CASSRELAGSNEKLFF

CDR3 length: 15
V gene: TRBV6-5
J gene: TRBJ1-1
CDR3 protein: CASSRSGPGGTEAFF

CDR3 length: 14
V gene: TRBV27
J gene: TRBJ2-7
CDR3 protein: CASSLMGQYYEQYF

CDR3 length: 16
V gene: TRBV25-1
J gene: TRBJ2-3
CDR3 protein: CASSEVLGGGADTQYF

CDR3 length: 15
V gene: TRBV7-3
J gene: TRBJ1-1
CDR3 protein: CASSWSHALNTEAFF

CDR3 length: 18
V gene: TRBV11-2
J gene: TRBJ1-1
CDR3 protein: CASSMTDRGRRMNTEAFF

CDR3 length: 15
V gene: TRBV5-1
J gene: TRBJ1-1
CDR3 protein: CASSKDTGTNTEAFF

CDR3 length: 12
V gene: TRBV2
J gene: TRBJ1-1
CDR3 protein: CASTPTPSEAFF

CDR3 length: 15
V gene: TRBV6-5
J gene: TRBJ2-4
CDR3 protein: CASSTTSGGSNIQYF

CDR3 length: 11
V gene: TRBV12-3/TRBV12-4
J gene: TRBJ1-2
CDR3 protein: CASSFGSGYTF

CDR3 length: 14
V gene: TRBV3-1/TRBV3-2
J gene: TRBJ1-4
CDR3 protein: CASSPGGLNEKLFF

CDR3 length: 11
V gene: TRBV11-2
J gene: TRBJ2-3
CDR3 protein: CASSLSGSGAF

CDR3 length: 12
V gene: TRBV16
J gene: TRBJ1-1
CDR3 protein: CASSHGSTEAFF

CDR3 length: 13
V gene: TRBV27
J gene: TRBJ1-1
CDR3 protein: CASSLSRTVEAFF

CDR3 length: 16
V gene: TRBV9
J gene: TRBJ2-6
CDR3 protein: CASSVTTLLGANVLTF

CDR3 length: 15
V gene: TRBV7-3
J gene: TRBJ2-1
CDR3 protein: CASSPGTGVSGEQFF

CDR3 length: 16
V gene: TRBV19
J gene: TRBJ2-7
CDR3 protein: CASSIGHLIAPYEQYF

CDR3 length: 18
V gene: TRBV3-1/TRBV3-2
J gene: TRBJ1-5
CDR3 protein: CASSHGPSTGVGNQPQHF

CDR3 length: 15
V gene: TRBV15
J gene: TRBJ2-2
CDR3 protein: CATSRGQGPTGELFF

CDR3 length: 12
V gene: TRBV11-2
J gene: TRBJ1-1
CDR3 protein: CASSLQHTEAFF

CDR3 length: 16
V gene: TRBV2
J gene: TRBJ1-5
CDR3 protein: CASGGDRGESNQPQHF

CDR3 length: 16
V gene: TRBV27
J gene: TRBJ2-1
CDR3 protein: CASSGGERPSYNEQFF